This passage covers 24 T cell receptor beta chains from one sample sequenced in a study of shared clonotypes between healthy human individuals. Here immunoSEQ multiplex PCR was the method, and the copy in TCRdb shows in-frame clones only, minus some. The sample has roughly 1 million clones, about three quarters seen once. Material for sequencing was memory CD4+ T cells sorted from blood. Subset given: CD45RA-negative fraction. The receptors were gathered from a young man in good health.

This clone came up a few times. The CDR3 DNA sequence: TGTGCCAGCAGCCAACGCGGGGCCTACTATGGCTACACCTTC. Its translation is CASSQRGAYYGYTF. The chain combines TRBV5-4 with TRBJ1-2, with D tentatively TRBD1 (5 bases). Germline loops: CDR1 SGHNT, CDR2 YYREEE (reference sequence). With 4 bases removed from V and 3 bases from J, the gap between germline ends came to 13 bases. The CDR3 consists of 14 residues.

The chain is built from TRBV9 and TRBJ1-1, with TRBD1 as a possible D gene (5 bases). Germline lookup yields CDR1 SGDLS and CDR2 YYNGEE. The CDR3 length is 14 residues. V gave up 4 bases and J gave up 2 bases, with 12 bases separating them. DNA of the CDR3: TGTGCCAGCAGCCGGGACCCGGGAAACACTGAAGCTTTCTTT. Residues: CASSRDPGNTEAFF.

The chain links TRBV30 to TRBJ1-6, with D maybe TRBD1 (5 bases). The CDR3 consists of 14 residues. Germline loops: CDR1 GTSNPN, CDR2 SVGIG (reference sequence). The V gene lost 2 bases and the J gene lost 7 bases, with 12 bases spanning the gap. This CDR3 reads CAWSSDRTNSPLHF. In DNA form, the CDR3 reads TGTGCCTGGAGTTCTGACAGAACCAATTCACCCCTCCACTTT.

The chain joins TRBV10-3 to TRBJ2-3; D is ambiguous. Per the germline V gene, CDR1 is ENHRY and CDR2 is SYGVKD. Trimming left V 4 bases short and J 5 bases short, with 10 bases between. This CDR3 contains 13 residues. In DNA form, the CDR3 reads TGTGCCATCAGTGTTTCACGCGAAGATACGCAGTATTTT. This translates into CAISVSREDTQYF.

The chain employs TRBV11-2 and TRBJ2-5; TRBD2 agrees at 9 bases. The ends lost 2 bases at V and 5 bases at J; junction bases unmatched: 6. Germline-derived CDR1 and CDR2 are SGHAT and FQNNGV. This CDR3 region has 15 residues. CDR3 residues: CASSLRRGGRETQYF. The CDR3, as DNA: TGTGCCAGCAGCTTAAGGCGGGGGGGCCGGGAGACCCAGTACTTC. Full variable domain (remainder filled in from reference TRBV11-2 and TRBJ2-5): EAGVAQSPRYKIIEKRQSVAFWCNPISGHATLYWYQQILGQGPKLLIQFQNNGVVDDSQLPKDRFSAERLKGVDSTLKIQPAKLEDSAVYLCASSLRRGGRETQYFGPGTRLLVL.

The rearrangement joins TRBV6-1 to TRBJ1-4; no clear D. Trimming removed 6 bases from V and 7 bases from J, with 18 bases in between. The CDR3 is 15 residues long. Germline CDR1 is MNHNS and CDR2 is SASEGT. The CDR3 sequence is CASSQTGRYGEKLFF. The CDR3 bases are TGTGCCAGCAGCCAAACGGGTCGATACGGTGAAAAACTGTTTTTT.

The rearrangement uses TRBV7-9 and TRBJ2-7; D unresolved. CDR3 length: 14 amino acids. V was cut by 5 bases and J by 0 bases, with 11 bases left in between. Looked up from germline, CDR1 is SEHNR and CDR2 is FQNEAQ (reference sequence). CDR3 nucleotide sequence: TGTGCCAGCAGCCACCGATCCCGCTCCTACGAGCAGTACTTC. This translates into CASSHRSRSYEQYF.

The chain combines TRBV4-2 with TRBJ2-6, with TRBD1 identical over 7 bases. Unmatched junction bases numbered 5, after V lost 0 bases and J lost 0 bases. The CDR3 runs 18 residues. Germline loops: CDR1 LGHNA, CDR2 YNFKEQ. The CDR3 region has the DNA TGTGCCAGCAGCCAAGACGGACAGGATAGCTCTGGGGCCAACGTCCTGACTTTC. Translated, it gives CASSQDGQDSSGANVLTF.

This clone appeared once. The J gene is TRBJ1-1, the V gene TRBV9, with a weak D call TRBD1 (6 bases). V was clipped by 4 bases and J by 6 bases, with 16 bases between them. The germline V gene has CDR1 SGDLS and CDR2 YYNGEE. The CDR3 contains 14 residues. The CDR3 loop is CASSRTQGSSEAFF. DNA for the CDR3: TGTGCCAGCAGCCGAACACAGGGATCATCTGAAGCTTTCTTT.

The chain joins TRBV11-2 to TRBJ2-5; 7 bases agree with TRBD2. Germline CDR1 SGHAT, CDR2 FQNNGV. The CDR3 is 13 amino acids. V gave up 6 bases and J gave up 3 bases; unmatched junction bases: 4. The chain's CDR3 is CASRRLAEETQYF. CDR3 sequence (DNA): TGTGCCAGCAGACGACTAGCAGAAGAGACCCAGTACTTC. Full variable domain (rest looked up from reference TRBV11-2 and TRBJ2-5): EAGVAQSPRYKIIEKRQSVAFWCNPISGHATLYWYQQILGQGPKLLIQFQNNGVVDDSQLPKDRFSAERLKGVDSTLKIQPAKLEDSAVYLCASRRLAEETQYFGPGTRLLVL.

This clone was found a few times. The chain has TRBV10-3 and TRBJ2-7; possibly TRBD1 or TRBD2 for D (5 bases each). Germline CDR1 is ENHRY and CDR2 is SYGVKD. With 4 bases removed from V and 5 bases from J, the gap between germline ends came to 15 bases. The CDR3 totals 14 residues. The CDR3 here is CAISAAGTINEQYF. CDR3 bases: TGTGCCATCAGTGCGGCAGGGACCATAAACGAGCAGTACTTC.

This clone was seen a few times. V is TRBV27 and J is TRBJ1-2; 8 nucleotides agree with TRBD1. Germline V gene lookup returns CDR1 MNHEY and CDR2 SMNVEV (reference sequence). CDR3 length equals 14 residues. J lost 8 bases, V lost 3 bases, and 8 bases had no gene match. The CDR3 coding sequence is TGTGCCAGCAGTTTCCGGACAGGGTCGGACGGCTACACCTTC. It codes for CASSFRTGSDGYTF.

Ten or more counts support this clone. V is TRBV6-6 and J is TRBJ1-6; D is undetermined. Germline CDR1 is MNHNY and CDR2 is SVGAGI (reference sequence). The V end was cut by 4 bases, the J end by 0 bases, with 7 bases between. The CDR3 extends over 15 amino acids. In DNA form, the CDR3 reads TGTGCCAGCAGTTTAAGGAGCTCCTATAATTCACCCCTCCACTTT. Protein product: CASSLRSSYNSPLHF.

The chain combines TRBV27 with TRBJ2-7, with 9 bases aligning to TRBD2. Losses at the gene ends were 2 bases for V and 3 bases for J; bases not matched to a gene: 5. The CDR3 contains 15 residues. The germline CDR1 and CDR2 sequences are MNHEY and SMNVEV (reference sequence). Here the CDR3 reads CASSLVSGRGYEQYF. The DNA of the CDR3 is TGTGCCAGCAGTTTAGTTAGCGGGAGAGGCTACGAGCAGTACTTC.

A note on this clone: This CDR3 is also generated by other DNA sequences in the sample. V is TRBV18 and J is TRBJ2-7, with 11 bases that match TRBD2. This CDR3 comprises 14 residues. From germline, CDR1 is KGHSH and CDR2 LQKENI. The J segment lost 3 bases and the V segment lost 3 bases, leaving 1 base of the junction unmatched. CDR3 nucleotides: TGTGCCAGCTCACCGGGACTAGCGGACTACGAGCAGTACTTC. Protein sequence: CASSPGLADYEQYF.

The chain employs TRBV5-4 and TRBJ2-2; possible D gene TRBD2, 5 bases. Germline CDR1 and CDR2: SGHNT and YYREEE (reference sequence). There are 16 residues in the CDR3. Trimming left V 4 bases short and J 1 base short, with 14 bases between. CDR3 DNA sequence: TGTGCCAGCAGCAGCATTAGCGTGATGAACACCGGGGAGCTGTTTTTT. It is translated as CASSSISVMNTGELFF.

The chain is built from TRBV5-1 and TRBJ2-3; tentative D call: TRBD2 (6 bases). This CDR3 comprises 14 residues. CDR1 is SGHRS, CDR2 YFSETQ, per germline. V was trimmed by 8 bases and J by 5 bases, leaving 18 bases between them. Here the CDR3 reads CASRDPGRRDTQYF. Here the CDR3 DNA reads TGCGCCAGTAGAGACCCAGGGAGGAGAGATACGCAGTATTTT.

This sequence joins TRBV18 and TRBJ2-7; D call uncertain. In germline, CDR1 is KGHSH, CDR2 LQKENI. Between the trimmed V and J ends, which lost 2 bases and 6 bases, there was a span of 11 bases. The CDR3 spans 13 residues. CDR3 nucleotide sequence: TGTGCCAGCTCACCAGAATTGGTGGGCGAGCAGTACTTC. Protein: CASSPELVGEQYF.

The chain carries TRBV30 and TRBJ1-3; D not resolved. The CDR3 spans 14 residues. With 6 bases removed from V and 0 bases from J, the gap between germline ends came to 12 bases. Germline-derived CDR1 and CDR2 are GTSNPN and SVGIG (reference sequence). DNA of the CDR3: TGTGCCTGTGCTCCGGGCCTCTCTGGAAACACCATATATTTT. Translated: CACAPGLSGNTIYF.

The chain is built from TRBV18 and TRBJ1-1; D gene ambiguous. This CDR3 spans 15 amino acids. V was trimmed by 0 bases and J by 4 bases, leaving 12 bases between them. CDR1 and CDR2 (germline): KGHSH, LQKENI. CDR3 nucleotides: TGTGCCAGCTCACCACCCGTCTCTCTCCGCACTGAAGCTTTCTTT. It specifies CASSPPVSLRTEAFF.

The V and J genes are TRBV6-4 and TRBJ2-1; D perhaps matches TRBD2 (6 bases). This CDR3 has 14 residues. Germline V gene sequence: CDR1 MRHNA, CDR2 SNTAGT. V lost 6 bases to trimming and J lost 1 base, with 10 bases between them. CDR3 DNA: TGTGCCAGCAGAGCGGGTCCATCCTACAATGAGCAGTTCTTC. Its translation is CASRAGPSYNEQFF.

The genes are TRBV19 and TRBJ1-4; D gene unclear. Germline loops: CDR1 LNHDA, CDR2 SQIVND (reference sequence). Trimming pared 5 bases from V and 5 bases from J, leaving 9 bases between. The CDR3 is made up of 13 amino acids. For the CDR3, the DNA is TGTGCCAGTAGTCGAGGGCGGAATGAAAAACTGTTTTTT. Its translation is CASSRGRNEKLFF.

V usage is TRBV28 and J usage is TRBJ1-4, with D perhaps matching TRBD1 (6 bases). Per the germline V gene, CDR1 is MDHEN and CDR2 is SYDVKM. This CDR3 is 16 amino acids long. The V and J ends lost 5 bases and 0 bases respectively, with 13 bases between them. Here the CDR3 DNA reads TGTGCCAGCAGTGGCGACAGGAGCGCAACTAATGAAAAACTGTTTTTT. It translates to CASSGDRSATNEKLFF.

The V call is TRBV5-1, the J call TRBJ1-4; TRBD1 might be the D (5 bases). Trimming took 0 bases from V and 4 from J, leaving 10 bases between them. Germline CDR1 reads SGHRS; CDR2 reads YFSETQ. CDR3 size: 15 residues. This CDR3 reads CASSLETGRNEKLFF. The CDR3 region has the DNA TGCGCCAGCAGCTTGGAAACAGGCCGTAATGAAAAACTGTTTTTT.